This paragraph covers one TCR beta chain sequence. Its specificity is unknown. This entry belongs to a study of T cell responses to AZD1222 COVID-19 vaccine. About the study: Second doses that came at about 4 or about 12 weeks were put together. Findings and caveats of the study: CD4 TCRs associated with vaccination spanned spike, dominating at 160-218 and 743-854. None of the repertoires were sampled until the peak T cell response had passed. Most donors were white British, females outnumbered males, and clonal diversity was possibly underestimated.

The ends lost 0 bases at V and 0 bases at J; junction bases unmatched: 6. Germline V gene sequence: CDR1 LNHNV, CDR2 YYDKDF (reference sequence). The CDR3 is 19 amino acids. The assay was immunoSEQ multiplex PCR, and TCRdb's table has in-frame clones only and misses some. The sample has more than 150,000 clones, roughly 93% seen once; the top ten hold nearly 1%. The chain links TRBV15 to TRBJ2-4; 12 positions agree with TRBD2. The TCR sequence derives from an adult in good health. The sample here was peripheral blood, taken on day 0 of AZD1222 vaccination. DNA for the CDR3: TGTGCCACCAGCAGAGATTCCGGACTAGCGGGGTTAGCCAAAAACATTCAGTACTTC. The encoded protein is CATSRDSGLAGLAKNIQYF.